This T cell receptor beta chain was profiled in a study of Ad26.COV2.S vaccination and SARS-CoV-2 variants. Described treatment: roughly 18 received Ad26.COV2.S at low or high dose, single or two shots; roughly five received placebo; per-sample allocation not given. Collection of samples fell on day 63 after the first vaccine or placebo injection. The V end was cut by 3 bases, the J end by 0 bases, with 9 bases between. The CDR3 sequence is 15 residues long. From germline, CDR1 is LNHDA and CDR2 SQIVND (reference sequence). Data came from immunoSEQ multiplex PCR; TCRdb stores just in-frame clones and leaves some out. The sample shows 500,000 or so clones, around 90% of them seen only once.

The clonotype originates from a person aged 18-60 years who received the Ad26.COV2.S COVID-19 vaccine or a placebo. The rearrangement links TRBV19 to TRBJ2-1; D gene uncertain. Sequences were derived from peripheral blood, sampled in a trial of Ad26.COV2.S vaccine versus placebo. CDR3 loop: CASSMGLTSYNEQFF. In DNA, the CDR3 is TGTGCCAGTAGTATGGGCCTGACCTCCTACAATGAGCAGTTCTTC.